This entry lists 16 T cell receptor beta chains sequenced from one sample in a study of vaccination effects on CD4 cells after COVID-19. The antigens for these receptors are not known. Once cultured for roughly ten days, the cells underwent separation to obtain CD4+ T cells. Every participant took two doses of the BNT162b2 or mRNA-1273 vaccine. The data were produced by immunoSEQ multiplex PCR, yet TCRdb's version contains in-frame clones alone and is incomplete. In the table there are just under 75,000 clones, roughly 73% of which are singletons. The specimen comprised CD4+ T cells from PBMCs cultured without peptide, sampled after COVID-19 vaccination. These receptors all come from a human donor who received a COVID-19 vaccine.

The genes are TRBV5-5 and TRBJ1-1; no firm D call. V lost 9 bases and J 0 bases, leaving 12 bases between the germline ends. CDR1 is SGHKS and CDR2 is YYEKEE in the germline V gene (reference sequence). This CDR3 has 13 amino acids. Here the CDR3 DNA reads TGTGCCACCACTCGGCTCCTGAACACTGAAGCTTTCTTT. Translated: CATTRLLNTEAFF. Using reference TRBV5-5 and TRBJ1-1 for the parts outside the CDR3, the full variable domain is DAGVTQSPTHLIKTRGQQVTLRCSPISGHKSVSWYQQVLGQGPQFIFQYYEKEERGRGNFPDRFSARQFPNYSSELNVNALLLGDSALYLCATTRLLNTEAFFGQGTRLTVV.

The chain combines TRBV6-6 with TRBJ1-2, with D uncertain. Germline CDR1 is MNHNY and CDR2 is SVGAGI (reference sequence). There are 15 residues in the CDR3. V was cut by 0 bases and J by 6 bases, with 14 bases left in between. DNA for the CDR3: TGTGCCAGCAGTTACTCGAGACCAGACCTGAATGGCTACACCTTC. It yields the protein CASSYSRPDLNGYTF.

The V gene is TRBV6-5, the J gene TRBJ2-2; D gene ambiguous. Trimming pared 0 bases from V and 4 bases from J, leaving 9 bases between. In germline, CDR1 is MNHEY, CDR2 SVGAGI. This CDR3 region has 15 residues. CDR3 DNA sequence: TGTGCCAGCAGTTACTCGTTAGGCGGCACCGGGGAGCTGTTTTTT. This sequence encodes CASSYSLGGTGELFF.

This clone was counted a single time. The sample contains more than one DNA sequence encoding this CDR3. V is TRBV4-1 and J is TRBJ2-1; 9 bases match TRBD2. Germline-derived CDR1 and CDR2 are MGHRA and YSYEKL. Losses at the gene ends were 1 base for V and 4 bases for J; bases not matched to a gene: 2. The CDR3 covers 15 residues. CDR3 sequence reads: CASSQARGGYNEQFF. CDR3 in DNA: TGCGCCAGCAGCCAAGCGCGGGGGGGATACAATGAGCAGTTCTTC.

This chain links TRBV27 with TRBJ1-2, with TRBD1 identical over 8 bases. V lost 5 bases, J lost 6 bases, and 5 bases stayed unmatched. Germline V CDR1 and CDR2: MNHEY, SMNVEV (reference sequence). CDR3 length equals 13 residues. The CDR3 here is CASSGSGGDGYTF. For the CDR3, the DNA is TGTGCCAGCAGTGGATCAGGGGGCGATGGCTACACCTTC.

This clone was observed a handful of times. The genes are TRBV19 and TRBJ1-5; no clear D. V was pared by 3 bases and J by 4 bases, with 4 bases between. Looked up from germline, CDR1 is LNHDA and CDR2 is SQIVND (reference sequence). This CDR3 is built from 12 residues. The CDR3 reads CASSIQNQPQHF. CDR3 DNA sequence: TGTGCCAGTAGTATCCAGAATCAGCCCCAGCATTTT.

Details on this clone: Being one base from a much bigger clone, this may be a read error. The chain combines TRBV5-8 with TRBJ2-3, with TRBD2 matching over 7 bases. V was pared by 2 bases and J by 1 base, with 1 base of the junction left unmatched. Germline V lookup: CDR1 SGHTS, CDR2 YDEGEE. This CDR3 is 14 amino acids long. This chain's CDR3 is CASSFRGGTDTQYF. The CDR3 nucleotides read TGTGCCAGCAGCTTCCGGGGGGGCACAGATACGCAGTATTTT.

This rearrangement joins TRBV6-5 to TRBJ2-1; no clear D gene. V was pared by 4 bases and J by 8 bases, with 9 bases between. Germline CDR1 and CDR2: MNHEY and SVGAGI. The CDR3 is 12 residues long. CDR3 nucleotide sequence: TGTGCCAGCAGTTCCGGACCGGATGAGCAGTTCTTC. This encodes CASSSGPDEQFF.

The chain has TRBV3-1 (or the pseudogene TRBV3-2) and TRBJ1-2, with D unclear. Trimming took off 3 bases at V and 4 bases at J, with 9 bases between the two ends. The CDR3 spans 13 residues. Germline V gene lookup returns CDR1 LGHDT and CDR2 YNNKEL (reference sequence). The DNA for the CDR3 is TGTGCCAGCAGCCATGATCATATCTATGGCTACACCTTC. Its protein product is CASSHDHIYGYTF.

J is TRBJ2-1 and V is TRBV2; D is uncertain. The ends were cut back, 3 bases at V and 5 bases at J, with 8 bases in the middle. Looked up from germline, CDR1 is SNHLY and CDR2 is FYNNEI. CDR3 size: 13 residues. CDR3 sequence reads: CASSEGINNEQFF. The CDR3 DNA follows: TGTGCCAGCAGTGAGGGGATCAACAATGAGCAGTTCTTC.

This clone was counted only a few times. Here the CDR3 DNA reads TGTGCCAGCAGTTTACTGCGGGGAGGCTACACCTTC. Encoded protein: CASSLLRGGYTF. The gene calls are TRBV12-3 or TRBV12-4 and TRBJ1-2; D call uncertain. The CDR3 loop spans 12 amino acids. V lost 2 bases, J lost 8 bases, and 9 bases lay in between.

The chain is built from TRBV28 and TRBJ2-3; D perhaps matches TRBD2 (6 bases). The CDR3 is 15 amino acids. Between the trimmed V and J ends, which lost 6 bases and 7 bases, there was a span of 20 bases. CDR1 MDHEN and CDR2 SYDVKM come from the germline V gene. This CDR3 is CASSLPDSGRNTQYF. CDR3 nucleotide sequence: TGTGCCAGCAGCCTTCCCGACTCCGGGAGAAATACGCAGTATTTT. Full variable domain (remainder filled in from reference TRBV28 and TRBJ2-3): DVKVTQSSRYLVKRTGEKVFLECVQDMDHENMFWYRQDPGLGLRLIYFSYDVKMKEKGDIPEGYSVSREKKERFSLILESASTNQTSMYLCASSLPDSGRNTQYFGPGTRLTVL.

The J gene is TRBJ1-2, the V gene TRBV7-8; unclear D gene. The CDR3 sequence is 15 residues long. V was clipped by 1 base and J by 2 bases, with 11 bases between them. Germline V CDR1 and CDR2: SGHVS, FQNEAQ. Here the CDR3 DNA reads TGTGCCAGCAGCTTAGTGGAGGGATCAAACTATGGCTACACCTTC. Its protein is CASSLVEGSNYGYTF.

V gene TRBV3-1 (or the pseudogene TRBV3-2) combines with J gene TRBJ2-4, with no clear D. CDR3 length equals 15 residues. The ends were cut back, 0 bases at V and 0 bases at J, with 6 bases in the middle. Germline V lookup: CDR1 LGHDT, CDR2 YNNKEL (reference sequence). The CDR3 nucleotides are TGTGCCAGCAGCCAAGATGCCATAGCCAAAAACATTCAGTACTTC. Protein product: CASSQDAIAKNIQYF.

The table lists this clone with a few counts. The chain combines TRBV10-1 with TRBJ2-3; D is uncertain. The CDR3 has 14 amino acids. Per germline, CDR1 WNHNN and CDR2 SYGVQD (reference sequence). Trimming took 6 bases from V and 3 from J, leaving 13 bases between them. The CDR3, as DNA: TGCGCCAGCAGCCCCGGTGCAACGACAGATACGCAGTATTTT. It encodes CASSPGATTDTQYF.

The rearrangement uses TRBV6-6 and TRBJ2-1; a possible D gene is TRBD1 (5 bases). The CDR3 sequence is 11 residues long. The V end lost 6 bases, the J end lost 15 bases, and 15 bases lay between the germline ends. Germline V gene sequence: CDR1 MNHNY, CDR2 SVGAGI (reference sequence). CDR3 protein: CASSIGAQRFF. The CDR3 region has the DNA TGTGCCAGCAGCATAGGGGCACAGCGGTTCTTC.